The 6 T cell receptor beta chains listed next were all sequenced from one sample in a study of TIL therapy for anti-PD-1-resistant metastatic lung cancer. Indicated time point: pre-treatment sample, taken before nivolumab and TIL therapy. This was the immunoSEQ v3 assay. Profiling relied on immunoSEQ multiplex PCR, and the TCRdb table lists in-frame clones only, not all of them. The table lists 57,000 or so clones, 87% of them singletons. Here the sequenced sample was blood, taken at baseline. All receptors come from a person aged 25-85 years with non-small cell lung cancer.

This rearrangement joins TRBV20-1 to TRBJ2-3; 8 positions match TRBD2. V was clipped by 3 bases and J by 6 bases; unmatched bases: 11. CDR3 length equals 15 residues. The germline gives CDR1 DFQATT, CDR2 SNEGSKA (reference sequence). CDR3 residues: CSASVLAGKVDTQYF. CDR3 nucleotides: TGCAGTGCTAGTGTCCTAGCGGGTAAGGTGGATACGCAGTATTTT.

This chain links TRBV14 with TRBJ2-1; 14 nucleotides line up with TRBD2. In germline, CDR1 is SGHDN, CDR2 FVKESK. The CDR3 sequence is 16 residues long. With 4 bases clipped from V and 8 bases from J, the junction kept 7 bases outside the gene matches. The CDR3 sequence: CASSREGLAGADEQFF. CDR3 DNA: TGTGCCAGCAGCCGCGAGGGACTAGCGGGAGCGGATGAGCAGTTCTTC.

About this clone itself: The sample carries other DNA sequences with the same CDR3. This chain links TRBV10-2 with TRBJ2-1, with 11 bases aligning to TRBD1. There are 15 residues in the CDR3. The V and J ends lost 2 bases and 7 bases, in that order; junction bases with no gene match: 4. In germline, CDR1 is WSHSY, CDR2 SAAADI. The CDR3 protein is CASSEPGQGGNEQFF. The CDR3 DNA sequence: TGCGCCAGCAGTGAGCCGGGACAGGGGGGGAATGAGCAGTTCTTC.

V is TRBV5-6 and J is TRBJ2-7; 10 bases are a match to TRBD1. Unmatched junction bases numbered 7, after V lost 3 bases and J lost 4 bases. Germline values: CDR1 SGHDT, CDR2 YYEEEE. The CDR3 is 15 residues long. The chain's CDR3 is CASSSGQGVVYEQYF. The DNA for the CDR3 is TGTGCCAGCAGCTCAGGACAGGGGGTGGTTTACGAGCAGTACTTC. The whole variable domain, filled in from reference TRBV5-6 and TRBJ2-7, reads DAGVTQSPTHLIKTRGQQVTLRCSPKSGHDTVSWYQQALGQGPQFIFQYYEEEERQRGNFPDRFSGHQFPNYSSELNVNALLLGDSALYLCASSSGQGVVYEQYFGPGTRLTVT.

The chain employs TRBV6-5 and TRBJ1-1, with D perhaps matching TRBD1 (6 bases). In germline, CDR1 is MNHEY, CDR2 SVGAGI. There are 15 residues in the CDR3. Between the trimmed V and J ends, which lost 1 base and 5 bases, there was a span of 14 bases. The CDR3 DNA reads TGTGCCAGCAGTTACTTCTTCCAGGGGCGGACTGAAGCTTTCTTT. Amino acid sequence: CASSYFFQGRTEAFF.

The CDR3 spells CAISDQGEFTGELFF. CDR3 in DNA: TGTGCCATCAGTGACCAGGGGGAGTTCACCGGGGAGCTGTTTTTT. J is TRBJ2-2 and V is TRBV10-3, with 7 bases that match TRBD1. Germline V gene data show CDR1 as ENHRY and CDR2 as SYGVKD. Losses at the gene ends were 3 bases for V and 4 bases for J; bases not matched to a gene: 5. There are 15 residues in the CDR3.